This T cell receptor beta chain is drawn from a study of T-cell memory formation after mild COVID-19. About the research overall: TCR clusters were mostly confined to one donor each. Study results and limitations: Clones which contracted sat mainly in CM and EM if CD4+, and in EMRA if CD8+. Pre-infection memory contained some responding clones, which suggested that cross-reactive memory had joined.

Notes on this clonotype: No antigen is known for it.

Each CDR3 protein is one row after TCRdb ran MiXCR on the 5' RACE reads. Seen here are roughly 240,000 distinct CDR3 sequences, around 15% observed once, and the top ten hold roughly 23%. V lost 0 bases to trimming and J lost 7 bases, with 7 bases between them. The CDR3 covers 13 residues. The germline V gene has CDR1 SGHDT and CDR2 YYEEEE. The source of this sequence is a man younger than 30 who had mild COVID-19 (a few samples of this study predate the infection). Cell type and time point are not known. Specimen: PBMCs or a T cell subset sorted from them (not recorded which). The chain couples TRBV5-6 to TRBJ2-2; D is unresolved. CDR3 protein: CASSLERDGELFF. The CDR3 region has the DNA TGTGCCAGCAGCTTGGAAAGGGACGGGGAGCTGTTTTTT.